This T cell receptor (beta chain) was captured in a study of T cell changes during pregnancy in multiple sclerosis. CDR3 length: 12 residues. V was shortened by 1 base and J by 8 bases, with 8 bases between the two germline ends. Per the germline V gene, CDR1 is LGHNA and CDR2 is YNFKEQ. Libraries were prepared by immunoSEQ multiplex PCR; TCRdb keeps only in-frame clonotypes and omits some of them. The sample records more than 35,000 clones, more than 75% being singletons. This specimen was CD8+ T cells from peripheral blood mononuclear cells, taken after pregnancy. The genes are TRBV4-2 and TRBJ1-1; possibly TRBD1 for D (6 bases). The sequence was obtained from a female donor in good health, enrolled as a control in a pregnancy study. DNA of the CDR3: TGTGCCAGCAGCCAAGGGACAGCCGAAGCTTTCTTT. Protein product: CASSQGTAEAFF.